Below are 2 T cell receptor beta chains sequenced from a single sample in a study of T cells in Graves' hyperthyroidism and ophthalmopathy. RNA transcripts served as the template for amplifying TCR beta CDR3 regions. TCR CDR3 underwent first-round RT-PCR with the HTBI primer set. One entry per CDR3 protein results from TCRdb running MiXCR on the multiplex PCR reads. Of about 500,000 distinct CDR3 sequences in the sample, roughly 45% were seen once. Sequenced: peripheral blood or thyroid tissue (not recorded which). The receptors here all came from an adult woman with Graves' disease, either hyperthyroidism or ophthalmopathy (not recorded which).

This clonotype was seen repeatedly, ten times or more. J is TRBJ1-5 and V is TRBV19; TRBD1 agrees at 8 bases. Germline CDR1 and CDR2: LNHDA and SQIVND (reference sequence). V lost 6 bases and J lost 1; bases outside the gene matches: 5. The CDR3 has 15 amino acids. CDR3 sequence: CASSLTGVSNQPQHF. The CDR3 nucleotides are TGTGCCAGTAGCTTGACAGGGGTGAGCAATCAGCCCCAGCATTTT.

This clonotype has a handful of counts. V and J are TRBV2 and TRBJ1-5; 7 nucleotides agree with TRBD1. The CDR3 covers 15 residues. Germline loops: CDR1 SNHLY, CDR2 FYNNEI. The ends lost 4 bases at V and 5 bases at J; junction bases unmatched: 8. The CDR3 is CASSVNRGDDQPQHF. The CDR3 DNA reads as TGTGCCAGCAGTGTGAACAGGGGCGACGATCAGCCCCAGCATTTT.